This T cell receptor (beta chain) is drawn from a study of blood T cell repertoires in COVID-19. Measured with immunoSEQ multiplex PCR; TCRdb has only the in-frame clones, and not every one. There are fewer than 350,000 clones in the sample; more than 70% occur only once, and roughly 4% lies in the top ten. The germline CDR1 and CDR2 sequences are MNHEY and SVGAGI. CDR3 size: 15 residues. V lost 2 bases to trimming and J lost 5 bases; unmatched junction nucleotides: 8. Sequencing used peripheral blood. The chain employs TRBV6-5 and TRBJ1-1, with TRBD1 matching 7 bases. The clonotype comes from a woman in her sixties with COVID-19, enrolled during active disease. As DNA, the CDR3 is TGTGCCAGCAGTTACGGCAGGGGGGTGGGTACTGAAGCTTTCTTT. Amino acid sequence: CASSYGRGVGTEAFF.